This TCR beta chain was profiled in a study of spatial heterogeneity in lung cancer. Across the study: Sequences of the beta chain were consistently detected in greater numbers than alpha-chain sequences.

In its sample, this clonotype was seen a few times. Its antigen is unidentified. Study outcomes and limitations: Whereas they appeared in blood less at follow-up, ubiquitous expanded tumor TCRs appeared there more at resection.

Individual TCR cDNA molecules each bore their own unique molecular identifier. TCRdb re-derived calls from the 5' RACE reads in MiXCR, one entry per CDR3 protein. The sample shows over 70,000 distinct CDR3 sequences, 8% to 9.5% of them seen only once. The time point here: blood at routine non-recurrence follow-up after resection. Without sorting, whole RNA was sequenced from tumor, nontumor lung or frozen PBMC. This TCR derives from a female donor with early-stage non-small cell lung cancer. The specimen was PBMCs, collected at follow-up.

Here the CDR3 reads CSALGLGETQYF. CDR3 DNA: TGCAGTGCCCTCGGACTAGGAGAGACCCAGTACTTC. The chain is built from TRBV20-1 and TRBJ2-5; 7 bases fit TRBD2. The germline gives CDR1 DFQATT, CDR2 SNEGSKA (reference sequence). The CDR3 has 12 amino acids. V lost 6 bases, J lost 4 bases, and 5 bases stayed unmatched.